The 7 T cell receptor beta chains given below trace back to one sample, sequenced in a study of shared clonotypes between healthy human individuals (TCRdb year 2020). The method behind the library was the immunoSEQ multiplex PCR assay. This is the immuneACCESS table as TCRdb keeps it, with only in-frame sequences that have V and J called. A part of the clones is gone; compared with another copy, unresolved V genes explain less than half, and the rest is unexplained. This sample gives approximately 1.9 million clones in total; just under 95% of them show up just once. The top ten hold more than 1.5% of the sample. For the CD8 naive samples, CD45RO-negative cells were positively selected for CCR7, yielding a CD45RA+CCR7+ population from which TemRA cells were excluded. The specimen was naive CD8+ T cells from PBMCs. The cell subset or site label corresponds to: CD45RA+CCR7+. Receptor source: a man younger than 30 in good health. Some clones in this sample may be carry-over from other donors' samples.

This sequence joins TRBV9 and TRBJ2-1; 7 positions match TRBD2. J gave up 2 bases and V 3 bases, and 8 bases lay outside the gene matches. Germline V CDR1 and CDR2: SGDLS, YYNGEE. The CDR3 contains 16 residues. Here the CDR3 reads CASSAESGTAYNEQFF. The CDR3 DNA reads TGTGCCAGCAGCGCAGAGAGCGGGACGGCCTACAATGAGCAGTTCTTC.

The chain is built from TRBV5-1 and TRBJ1-1; D gene unclear. Trimming took off 0 bases at V and 0 bases at J, with 6 bases between the two ends. Germline values: CDR1 SGHRS, CDR2 YFSETQ. The CDR3 consists of 14 residues. The CDR3 here is CASSLDVMNTEAFF. The DNA of the CDR3 is TGCGCCAGCAGCTTGGACGTCATGAACACTGAAGCTTTCTTT.

The V and J genes are TRBV7-8 and TRBJ1-3; no definite D call. Looked up from germline, CDR1 is SGHVS and CDR2 is FQNEAQ. The CDR3 is 15 residues long. Trimming pared 5 bases from V and 2 bases from J, leaving 13 bases between. The chain's CDR3 is CASSPTRMTGNTIYF. The CDR3 DNA is TGTGCCAGCAGCCCAACCCGTATGACTGGAAACACCATATATTTT.

J is TRBJ2-1 and V is TRBV7-2; D gene unclear. The CDR3 consists of 15 residues. The V end was cut by 5 bases, the J end by 0 bases, with 11 bases between. Germline V lookup: CDR1 SGHTA, CDR2 FQGNSA. As DNA, the CDR3 is TGTGCCAGCAGCCTCAGAACGAACTCCTACAATGAGCAGTTCTTC. Translating gives CASSLRTNSYNEQFF.

The V and J genes are TRBV27 and TRBJ2-3, with unresolved D. Trimming removed 3 bases at V and 2 bases at J, with 9 bases between. Germline CDR1 MNHEY, CDR2 SMNVEV (reference sequence). The CDR3 consists of 14 residues. CDR3 region: CASSFRQSTDTQYF. The CDR3 DNA reads as TGTGCCAGCAGTTTTAGGCAGTCCACAGATACGCAGTATTTT.

DNA of the CDR3: TGCGCCAGCAGCTTGGAAAGTCTTGGACCCCCCTACGAGCAGTACTTC. Translation gives CASSLESLGPPYEQYF. The chain couples TRBV5-1 to TRBJ2-5, with D uncertain. The J call may be faulty, since TRBJ2-7 better matches the DNA end. Germline values: CDR1 SGHRS, CDR2 YFSETQ. This CDR3 region has 16 residues.

Here the CDR3 DNA reads TGTGCCTGGAGTCAGTTACACAACCAAGAGACCCAGTACTTC. Residues: CAWSQLHNQETQYF. This chain uses TRBV30 with TRBJ2-5; no clear D gene. The V end lost 2 bases, the J end lost 0 bases, and 10 bases lay between the germline ends. The CDR3 runs 14 residues. Germline assignment: CDR1 GTSNPN and CDR2 SVGIG (reference sequence).